One sample yielded the 5 T cell receptor beta chains listed below, sequenced in a study of control samples from healthy donors and cancer patients. The assay was immunoSEQ multiplex PCR, and TCRdb's table has in-frame clones only and misses some. The table includes roughly 43,000 clones, roughly 86% detected once. The specimen sequenced was PBMCs. The receptors were sampled from a woman aged 60 to 75 with lung cancer.

This sequence joins TRBV10-1 and TRBJ2-1, with a tentative D call TRBD2 (6 bases). The CDR3 totals 11 residues. Germline V gene lookup returns CDR1 WNHNN and CDR2 SYGVQD (reference sequence). V lost 9 bases and J 14 bases, leaving 17 bases between the germline ends. CDR3 loop: CASPTGSAEFF. DNA of the CDR3: TGCGCCAGTCCGACCGGGAGCGCGGAGTTCTTC.

The chain recombines TRBV6-6 with TRBJ2-3, with 8 bases that match TRBD2. The CDR3 runs 14 residues. Germline CDR1 MNHNY, CDR2 SVGAGI (reference sequence). Trimming removed 7 bases from V and 3 bases from J; junction bases left unmatched: 6. The CDR3 reads CASTAGVKTDTQYF. CDR3 bases: TGTGCCAGCACAGCGGGAGTGAAGACAGATACGCAGTATTTT.

The J gene is TRBJ1-1, the V gene TRBV7-9; tentative D call: TRBD1 (6 bases). This CDR3 is 13 amino acids long. V was pared by 8 bases and J by 5 bases, with 15 bases between. CDR1 and CDR2 from the germline V gene are SEHNR and FQNEAQ (reference sequence). The CDR3: CASGGGEGTEAFF. As DNA, the CDR3 is TGTGCCAGCGGAGGGGGAGAGGGGACTGAAGCTTTCTTT.

The chain recombines TRBV24-1 with TRBJ2-7; no clear D gene. The CDR3 loop spans 15 amino acids. Trimming left V 3 bases short and J 0 bases short, with 11 bases between. Germline CDR1 is KGHDR and CDR2 is SFDVKD. For the CDR3, the DNA is TGTGCCACCAGTGATGACCGGGCCGTCTCCTACGAGCAGTACTTC. Translating gives CATSDDRAVSYEQYF.

V usage is TRBV2 and J usage is TRBJ2-1, with 10 bases fitting TRBD2. The CDR3 covers 16 residues. Germline values: CDR1 SNHLY, CDR2 FYNNEI. Trimming took 5 bases from V and 3 from J; bases not matched to a gene: 7. The CDR3: CASSSNGTSVYNEQFF. CDR3 coding DNA: TGTGCCAGCAGTTCAAACGGGACTAGCGTCTACAATGAGCAGTTCTTC.